The entry below describes one T cell receptor beta chain. Its antigen is unidentified. Everyone who donated was a healthy Caucasian. These data originate in a study of identical twins. Study conclusions and caveats: Cord blood beta clonotypes that were abundant carried fewer insertions, and memory repertoires showed no such trend. Out-of-frame beta chain sequences displayed weaker excess sharing between twins.

TCRdb recomputed calls from the 5' RACE reads with MiXCR, one row per CDR3 protein. This table has hundreds of thousands of distinct CDR3 sequences, 15% to 20% appearing once. This sample also appeared in a second study, on T cells expressing NK-cell markers. As that study records: Dominant NKG2C+ clonotypes made up 1.0-7.0% of CD8+ T cells in six donors.

This receptor was identified in a woman between 18 and 29 years old in good health. Sequenced input: PBMCs.

CDR3 sequence (DNA): TGCAGCGTTGTTCCGGGGTTTTACGACATTCAGTACTTC. The encoded protein is CSVVPGFYDIQYF. The chain combines TRBV29-1 with TRBJ2-4, with D maybe TRBD2 (5 bases). The CDR3 covers 13 residues. Trimming removed 4 bases at V and 8 bases at J, with 15 bases between. Looked up from germline, CDR1 is SQVTM and CDR2 is ANQGSEA. The full variable domain, completed using reference TRBV29-1 and TRBJ2-4, is SAVISQKPSRDICQRGTSLTIQCQVDSQVTMMFWYRQQPGQSLTLIATANQGSEATYESGFVIDKFPISRPNLTFSTLTVSNMSPEDSSIYLCSVVPGFYDIQYFGAGTRLSVL.